Sequencing of this TCR beta chain was carried out in a study of early stage breast cancer tumors. Assay: immunoSEQ multiplex PCR; the TCRdb copy retains only in-frame clones and omits some. The sample consists of around 7,900 clones, around 60% of them appearing once. The sample taken for sequencing was breast tumor tissue. This receptor was identified in an older person with breast cancer.

In DNA form, the CDR3 reads TGTGCCAGCAGCCAAGAGCGCTATGGCTACACCTTC. Amino acid sequence: CASSQERYGYTF. V and J are TRBV4-2 and TRBJ1-2, with D hard to call. In germline, CDR1 is LGHNA, CDR2 YNFKEQ. CDR3 length: 12 amino acids. Deletions cut 0 bases from V and 4 bases from J, with 3 bases between.